The source of this TCR beta chain is a study of T cell responses to AZD1222 COVID-19 vaccine. Samples with a second dose at about 4 or about 12 weeks were pooled together. Trimming took off 5 bases at V and 8 bases at J, with 16 bases between the two ends. The germline gives CDR1 SGHRS, CDR2 YFSETQ. This CDR3 region has 14 residues. General study findings and limits: No day 14 peak samples; only post-peak repertoires were characterized. Along spike, vaccine-associated CD4 TCRs were found throughout, with dominance at 160-218 and 743-854. Clonal diversity may have been underestimated, and the donors were mostly white British, with more females than males.

Of note for this clone: The antigen is unknown.

Sequenced by immunoSEQ multiplex PCR; TCRdb stores in-frame clones only, minus some. The sample lists 200,000 or so clones, 93% seen once, with 0.95% to 1.1% in the top ten. The sequence derives from an adult who received the AZD1222 COVID-19 vaccine. The V and J genes are TRBV5-1 and TRBJ1-4; D is possibly TRBD1 (5 bases). The sample was peripheral blood, taken 28 days after the second AZD1222 dose. In DNA, the CDR3 is TGCGCCAGCAGGCGGGGCACGGGAGAAGAAAAACTGTTTTTT. As protein: CASRRGTGEEKLFF.